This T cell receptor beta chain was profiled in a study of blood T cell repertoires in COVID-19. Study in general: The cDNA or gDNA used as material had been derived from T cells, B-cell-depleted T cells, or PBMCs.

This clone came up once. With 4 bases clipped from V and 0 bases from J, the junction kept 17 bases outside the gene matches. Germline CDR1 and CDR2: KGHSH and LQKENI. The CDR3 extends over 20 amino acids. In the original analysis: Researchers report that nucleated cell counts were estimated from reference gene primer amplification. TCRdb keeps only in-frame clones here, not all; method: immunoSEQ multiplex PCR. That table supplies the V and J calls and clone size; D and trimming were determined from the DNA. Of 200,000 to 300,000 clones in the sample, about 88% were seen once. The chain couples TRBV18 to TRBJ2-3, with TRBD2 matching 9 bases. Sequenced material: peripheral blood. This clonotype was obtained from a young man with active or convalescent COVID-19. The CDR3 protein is CASSLQLAGSSSASTDTQYF. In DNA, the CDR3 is TGTGCCAGCTCACTTCAGCTAGCGGGGTCCTCGAGTGCTAGCACAGATACGCAGTATTTT. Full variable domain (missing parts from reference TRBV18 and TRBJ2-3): NAGVMQNPRHLVRRRGQEARLRCSPMKGHSHVYWYRQLPEEGLKFMVYLQKENIIDESGMPKERFSAEFPKEGPSILRIQQVVRGDSAAYFCASSLQLAGSSSASTDTQYFGPGTRLTVL.